These T cell receptor beta chains were read from a single sample in a study of T cells after posttransplantation cyclophosphamide. Method: immunoSEQ multiplex PCR; TCRdb's copy keeps in-frame clones and lacks some. The sample records 50,000 to 55,000 clones, 85% to 90% being singletons. Sequenced input: PBMCs. These receptors were taken from a man younger than 40 with a blood cancer, CMV-positive, and with a related stem cell donor. The conserved cysteine and the conserved F or W are not part of the CDR3 here. The order of the fields is V gene, J gene, CDR3 protein.

V gene: TRBV29-1; J gene: TRBJ1-5; CDR3 protein: SVETGGGDQPQH
V gene: TRBV21-1; J gene: TRBJ2-7; CDR3 protein: ASTQWGRTSYEQY
V gene: TRBV4-2; J gene: TRBJ2-7; CDR3 protein: ASSQVIDTSYEQY
V gene: TRBV28; J gene: TRBJ1-2; CDR3 protein: ASSSNIGYT
V gene: TRBV5-4; J gene: TRBJ2-5; CDR3 protein: ASRSGTEETQY
V gene: TRBV28; J gene: TRBJ2-7; CDR3 protein: ASSLGTFYEQY
V gene: TRBV7-8; J gene: TRBJ2-7; CDR3 protein: ASSLGGAGAVYEQY
V gene: TRBV19; J gene: TRBJ1-2; CDR3 protein: ASSDQGDSYGYT
V gene: TRBV10-3; J gene: TRBJ2-7; CDR3 protein: AIRTGVFYEQY
V gene: TRBV5-4; J gene: TRBJ2-7; CDR3 protein: ASSPLAGAGEQY
V gene: TRBV7-3; J gene: TRBJ2-2; CDR3 protein: ASSAGGYTGELF
V gene: TRBV6-6; J gene: TRBJ2-2; CDR3 protein: ASSLSGKNTGELF
V gene: TRBV4-1; J gene: TRBJ2-4; CDR3 protein: ASSREDSGGRKVDIQY
V gene: TRBV7-6; J gene: TRBJ2-1; CDR3 protein: ASSLYTSGSGNEQF
V gene: TRBV11-3; J gene: TRBJ1-2; CDR3 protein: ASSLGGGGSYT
V gene: TRBV30; J gene: TRBJ2-2; CDR3 protein: AWSVRVTGELF
V gene: TRBV14; J gene: TRBJ2-1; CDR3 protein: ASSQDLPSALYNEQF